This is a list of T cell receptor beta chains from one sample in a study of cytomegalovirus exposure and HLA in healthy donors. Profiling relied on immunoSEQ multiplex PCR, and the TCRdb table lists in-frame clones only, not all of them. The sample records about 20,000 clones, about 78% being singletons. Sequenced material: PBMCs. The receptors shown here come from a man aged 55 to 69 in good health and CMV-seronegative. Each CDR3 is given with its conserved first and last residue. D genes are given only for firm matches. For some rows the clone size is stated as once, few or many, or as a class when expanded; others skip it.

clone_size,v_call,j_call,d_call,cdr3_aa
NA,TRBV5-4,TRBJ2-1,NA,CASSLGVGGNEQFF
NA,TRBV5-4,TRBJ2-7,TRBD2,CASSLGGGLAGAGEQYF
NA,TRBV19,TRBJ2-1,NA,CASSTGRQFSYNEQFF
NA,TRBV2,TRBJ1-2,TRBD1,CASSPLPGTGVIQIYGYPF
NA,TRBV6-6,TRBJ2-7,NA,CASIRGTALYEQYF
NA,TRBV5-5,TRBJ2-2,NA,CASSFRQDNTGELFF
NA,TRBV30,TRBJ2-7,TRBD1,CAWSPTGQGAYEQYF
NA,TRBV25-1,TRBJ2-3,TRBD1,CASRKQGRPTDTQYF
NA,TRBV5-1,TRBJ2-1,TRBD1,CASSFYLRGHNEQFF
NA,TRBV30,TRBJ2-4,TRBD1,CAWGQGAKNIQYF
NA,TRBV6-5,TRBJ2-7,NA,CASSSHRARPAEQYF
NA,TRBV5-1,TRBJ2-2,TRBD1,CASSAGDRDSTGLFF
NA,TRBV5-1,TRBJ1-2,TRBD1,CASRFDRGQSGYTF
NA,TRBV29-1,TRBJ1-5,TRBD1,CRVSRTGEPNQPQHF
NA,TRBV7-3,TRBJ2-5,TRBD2,CASSVGGGKGETQYF
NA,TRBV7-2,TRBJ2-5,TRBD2,CASSMTGLAGGPSLDF
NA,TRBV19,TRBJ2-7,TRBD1,CASSLRQGALNEQYF
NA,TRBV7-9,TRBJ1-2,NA,CASSLNSRGYGYTF
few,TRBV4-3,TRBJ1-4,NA,CASSPDGANEKLFF
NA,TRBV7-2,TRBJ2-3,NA,CASSFSGLLTDTQYF
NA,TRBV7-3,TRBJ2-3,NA,CASSLTSTSPSQYF
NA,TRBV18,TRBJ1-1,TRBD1,CASSRSGQGNTEAFF
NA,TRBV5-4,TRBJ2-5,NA,CASSLYESSFLETQYF
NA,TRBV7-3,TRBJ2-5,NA,CASSLGQTLQETQYF
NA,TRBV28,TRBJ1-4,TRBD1,CASSSTGVANEKLFF
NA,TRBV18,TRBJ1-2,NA,CASSRPNRDGYTF
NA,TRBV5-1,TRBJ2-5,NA,CASSLGPEATRDF
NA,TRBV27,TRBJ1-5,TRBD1,CASSLAGGHGNQPQHF
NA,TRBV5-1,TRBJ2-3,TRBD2,CASTPSGDNTDTQYF
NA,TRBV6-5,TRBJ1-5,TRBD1,CASRTGDQPQHF
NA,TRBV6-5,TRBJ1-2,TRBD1,CASSSAGTGNYGYTF
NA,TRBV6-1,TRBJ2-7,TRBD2,CASSLLAGYEQYF
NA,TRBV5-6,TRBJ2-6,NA,CASSLVTGRSKAGANVLTF
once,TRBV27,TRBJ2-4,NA,CASRRNSINAGNIQYF
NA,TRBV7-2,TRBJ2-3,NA,CASSWAGEGADTQYF
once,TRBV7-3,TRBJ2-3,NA,CASSLGTRGTDTQYF
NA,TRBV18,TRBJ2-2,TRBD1,CASSLTTFQGARTGELFF
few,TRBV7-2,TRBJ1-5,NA,CASSFKTNQPQHF
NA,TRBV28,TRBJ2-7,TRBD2,CASSIGLAGAREQYF
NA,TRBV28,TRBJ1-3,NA,CASSLGGRLGNTIYF
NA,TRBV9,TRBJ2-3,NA,CASTPVGLWENSDTQYF
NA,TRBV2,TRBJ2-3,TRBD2,CASLDGTSGGAMDTQYF
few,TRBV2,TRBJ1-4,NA,CASSEDRGGNEKLFF
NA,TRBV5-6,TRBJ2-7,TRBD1,CASSPRGQGVTYEQYF